This passage covers 17 T cell receptor beta chains from one sample sequenced in a study of patients and donors after allogeneic stem cell transplantation. TCRdb called the RT-PCR reads again in MiXCR, with one record for every CDR3 protein. The repertoire consists of about 150,000 distinct CDR3 sequences, with about a third occurring once and the leading ten covering about 50%. Sequencing was performed on blood, either unsorted or a sorted T cell fraction (not recorded which). The receptor set was obtained from a human donor who was either an allogeneic HSCT recipient or a stem cell or donor lymphocyte infusion donor (not recorded which). It is not recorded whose cells these are; they may come from a transplant donor.

V usage is TRBV6-2 or TRBV6-3 and J usage is TRBJ2-3; 14 positions match TRBD2. The CDR3 is made up of 21 amino acids. Looked up from germline, CDR1 is MNHEY and CDR2 is SVGEGT. V was clipped by 2 bases and J by 2 bases; unmatched bases: 15. DNA of the CDR3: TGTGCCAGCAGTTACGCGACGACTAGCGGGGGGGCGTACCCCCACACAGATACGCAGTATTTT. This sequence encodes CASSYATTSGGAYPHTDTQYF.

The table lists this clonotype with a few counts. This rearrangement joins TRBV7-3 to TRBJ1-1; D may be TRBD1 (5 bases). Germline loops: CDR1 SGHTA, CDR2 FQGTGA. The CDR3 length is 14 residues. Trimming took 2 bases from V and 4 from J, leaving 11 bases between them. The CDR3 loop reads CASSLGGRGTEAFF. The CDR3 bases are TGTGCCAGCAGCTTAGGAGGAAGGGGCACTGAAGCTTTCTTT.

The V gene is TRBV7-2, the J gene TRBJ2-1; TRBD2 matches 8 bases. The CDR3 has 15 amino acids. Germline V lookup: CDR1 SGHTA, CDR2 FQGNSA. Trimming took 8 bases from V and 4 from J; bases not matched to a gene: 10. The CDR3 sequence: CASSPSGGLYNEQFF. In DNA, the CDR3 is TGTGCCAGCTCACCAAGCGGGGGCCTTTACAATGAGCAGTTCTTC. The full variable domain, in which reference TRBV7-2 and TRBJ2-1 provide the parts outside the CDR3, is GAGVSQSPSNKVTEKGKDVELRCDPISGHTALYWYRQSLGQGLEFLIYFQGNSAPDKSGLPSDRFSAERTGGSVSTLTIQRTQQEDSAVYLCASSPSGGLYNEQFFGPGTRLTVL.

V and J are TRBV12-3 or TRBV12-4 and TRBJ2-3; 9 bases are shared with TRBD2. The CDR3 consists of 18 residues. The trim removed 4 bases at V and 3 bases at J, leaving 14 bases unmatched. The CDR3 DNA follows: TGTGCCAGCAGTTCCCTAGGCGGGGGGGGACTCCAGACAGATACGCAGTATTTT. Protein product: CASSSLGGGGLQTDTQYF.

This rearrangement joins TRBV29-1 to TRBJ2-3, with D possibly TRBD1 on 6 matching bases. This CDR3 comprises 13 residues. Germline V CDR1 and CDR2: SQVTM, ANQGSEA. The germline V and J ends were trimmed by 7 bases and 6 bases, with 17 bases remaining between them. This CDR3 is CSASQGSMDTQYF. The CDR3 DNA reads as TGCAGCGCATCACAGGGAAGCATGGATACGCAGTATTTT.

This chain connects TRBV4-2 to TRBJ1-2; D remains ambiguous. Germline V lookup: CDR1 LGHNA, CDR2 YNFKEQ. CDR3 size: 13 residues. V lost 4 bases, J lost 7 bases, and 13 bases lay in between. The chain's CDR3 is CASSPREDGGYTF. As DNA, the CDR3 is TGTGCCAGCAGCCCCCGGGAGGATGGTGGCTACACCTTC.

This clonotype was picked up a small number of times. This rearrangement joins TRBV6-6 to TRBJ2-1, with 7 bases matching TRBD2. This CDR3 region has 15 residues. Per germline, CDR1 MNHNY and CDR2 SVGAGI (reference sequence). V shed 7 bases, J shed 9 bases, and the junction held 15 bases outside the gene matches. The CDR3 nucleotides read TGTGCCAGCAATAAAAGGGGAGGGTCCCCGTCTGAGCAGTTCTTC. Translated: CASNKRGGSPSEQFF.

The table lists this clonotype with many counts. The chain joins TRBV29-1 to TRBJ1-1; no clear D. The CDR3 runs 11 residues. Trimming took 4 bases from V and 1 from J, leaving 4 bases between them. Germline V gene data show CDR1 as SQVTM and CDR2 as ANQGSEA. Here the CDR3 DNA reads TGCAGCGTTGGAAAGAACACTGAAGCTTTCTTT. It specifies CSVGKNTEAFF.

This clonotype was observed a few times. The rearrangement uses TRBV7-2 and TRBJ1-4; no clear D gene. This CDR3 spans 13 amino acids. V was clipped by 6 bases and J by 4 bases, with 9 bases between them. Germline V gene lookup returns CDR1 SGHTA and CDR2 FQGNSA. The chain's CDR3 is CASRRSVNEKLFF. CDR3 nucleotides: TGTGCCAGCAGGCGGTCCGTTAATGAAAAACTGTTTTTT.

This chain uses TRBV12-3 or TRBV12-4 with TRBJ2-3; the match to TRBD1 covers 8 bases. The V gene end was trimmed by 8 bases and the J gene end by 2 bases; junction bases not matched to a gene: 9. The CDR3 loop spans 15 amino acids. CDR3 in DNA: TGTGCCAGCGGACCCCGGGACAGGCACACAGATACGCAGTATTTT. Translating gives CASGPRDRHTDTQYF.

The chain links TRBV20-1 to TRBJ1-5; no firm D call. The CDR3 sequence is 13 residues long. Per germline, CDR1 DFQATT and CDR2 SNEGSKA (reference sequence). V was trimmed by 1 base and J by 4 bases, leaving 8 bases between them. As DNA, the CDR3 is TGCAGTGCTAGAGGGCAGATTAATCAGCCCCAGCATTTT. This translates into CSARGQINQPQHF.

This clonotype has ten or more counts. This chain connects TRBV12-3 or TRBV12-4 to TRBJ1-6; the D gene is possibly TRBD1 (5 bases). The CDR3 is 14 residues long. V lost 2 bases, J lost 10 bases, and 12 bases lay in between. CDR3 amino acids: CASSLPGLSSPLHF. Here the CDR3 DNA reads TGTGCCAGCAGTTTACCGGGACTTTCCTCACCCCTCCACTTT.

V is TRBV6-5 and J is TRBJ2-4; TRBD1 might be the D (5 bases). The V gene's germline CDR1 is MNHEY and CDR2 SVGAGI. The CDR3 has 13 residues. V dropped 1 base and J dropped 5 bases, with 6 bases sitting between them. CDR3 residues: CASSYLTENIQYF. CDR3 bases: TGTGCCAGCAGTTACTTGACAGAAAACATTCAGTACTTC.

The genes are TRBV7-9 and TRBJ1-1; possible D gene TRBD1, 5 bases. Germline V gene data show CDR1 as SEHNR and CDR2 as FQNEAQ (reference sequence). V was cut by 5 bases and J by 1 base, with 14 bases left in between. The CDR3 has 15 amino acids. The chain's CDR3 is CASSAMGLQNTEAFF. For the CDR3, the DNA is TGTGCCAGCAGCGCCATGGGGCTACAGAACACTGAAGCTTTCTTT.

The chain recombines TRBV12-3 or TRBV12-4 with TRBJ1-4; TRBD1 aligns across 7 bases. The CDR3 runs 15 residues. V shed 6 bases and J 4 bases; nucleotides not matched to a gene: 8. CDR3 sequence (DNA): TGTGCCAGCAGACCCTCCGGGACAGTTAATGAAAAACTGTTTTTT. Its translation is CASRPSGTVNEKLFF.

This chain uses TRBV28 with TRBJ1-5; D gene unclear. V lost 5 bases to trimming and J lost 6 bases, with 5 bases between them. The CDR3 sequence is 11 residues long. Per germline, CDR1 MDHEN and CDR2 SYDVKM. CDR3 coding DNA: TGTGCCAGCAGTCACCGTCAGCCCCAGCATTTT. It specifies CASSHRQPQHF.

The chain is built from TRBV3-1 and TRBJ2-7; D is perhaps TRBD1 (6 bases). The CDR3 totals 13 residues. The V and J ends lost 0 bases and 3 bases respectively, with 6 bases between them. CDR1 is LGHDT, CDR2 YNNKEL, per germline (reference sequence). Written as DNA, the CDR3 is TGTGCCAGCAGCCAAGAAGGGGGCTACGAGCAGTACTTC. Protein sequence: CASSQEGGYEQYF.